Here is one TCR beta chain with its context. Its antigen is as yet unknown. Data came from immunoSEQ multiplex PCR; TCRdb stores just in-frame clones and leaves some out. Among 2,500,000 or so clones listed, 92% were seen once. This entry is derived from a study of shared clonotypes between healthy human individuals. The overall study: Three plates were used per donor for CD4 naive, three for CD4 memory, two for CD8 naive and one for CD8 memory. Regarding the study as a whole: Limited genetic and exposure-history diversity came from having few donors.

The investigators split CD4+ cells into a CD45RA+ naive subset and a CD45RA-negative memory subset. CDR3 length equals 15 residues. Germline CDR1 and CDR2: MDHEN and SYDVKM. The V gene lost 7 bases and the J gene lost 0 bases, with 13 bases spanning the gap. This clonotype was sampled from a man between 18 and 29 years old in good health. Some clones in this sample may be carry-over from other donors' samples. The chain employs TRBV28 and TRBJ2-1, with D possibly matching TRBD2 (6 bases). Material: naive CD4+ T cells from PBMCs. Subset given: CD45RA+ positively selected. The chain's CDR3 is CASMSRGLSYNEQFF. CDR3 in DNA: TGTGCCAGCATGTCGCGGGGCCTCTCCTACAATGAGCAGTTCTTC.